The 12 T cell receptor beta chains listed next were all sequenced from one sample in a study of Ad26.COV2.S vaccination and SARS-CoV-2 variants. As for treatment: about 20 received Ad26.COV2.S at low or high dose, single or two shots; roughly five received placebo; per-sample allocation not given. Samples were taken on day 63 after the first vaccine or placebo injection. TCRdb keeps only in-frame clones here, not all; method: immunoSEQ multiplex PCR. This table has 250,000 or so clones, roughly 89% appearing once. Here the sequenced sample was peripheral blood, taken in a trial of Ad26.COV2.S vaccine versus placebo. The receptors stem from a person aged 18 to 65 who received the Ad26.COV2.S COVID-19 vaccine or a placebo.

In this sample, this clone turned up once. The rearrangement joins TRBV5-4 to TRBJ1-2; TRBD1 agrees at 8 bases. The CDR3 has 13 amino acids. The V gene end was trimmed by 0 bases and the J gene end by 7 bases; junction bases not matched to a gene: 2. Germline assignment: CDR1 SGHNT and CDR2 YYREEE (reference sequence). CDR3 DNA: TGTGCCAGCAGCTTGGATACAGGGGGTGGCTACACCTTC. Amino acids: CASSLDTGGGYTF.

V is TRBV30 and J is TRBJ1-5; 8 nucleotides line up with TRBD1. Trimming took 5 bases from V and 7 from J; bases not matched to a gene: 16. Germline CDR1 is GTSNPN and CDR2 is SVGIG (reference sequence). There are 16 residues in the CDR3. CDR3 region: CAWSPKGSGGFQPQHF. In DNA, the CDR3 is TGTGCCTGGTCCCCGAAGGGTTCAGGGGGCTTCCAGCCCCAGCATTTT.

The chain couples TRBV7-9 to TRBJ1-3; no reliable D call. The CDR3 loop spans 15 amino acids. Trimming took 0 bases from V and 1 from J, leaving 7 bases between them. Germline CDR1 reads SEHNR; CDR2 reads FQNEAQ (reference sequence). The CDR3 nucleotides read TGTGCCAGCAGCTTAGCGGCCATTTCTGGAAACACCATATATTTT. Protein product: CASSLAAISGNTIYF. Full variable domain (rest looked up from reference TRBV7-9 and TRBJ1-3): DTGVSQNPRHKITKRGQNVTFRCDPISEHNRLYWYRQTLGQGPEFLTYFQNEAQLEKSRLLSDRFSAERPKGSFSTLEIQRTEQGDSAMYLCASSLAAISGNTIYFGEGSWLTVV.

This clone was observed a single time. This rearrangement joins TRBV30 to TRBJ1-1, with 7 bases aligning to TRBD1. The CDR3 is 13 amino acids. With V trimmed by 3 bases and J by 7 bases, 8 bases remained unmatched. The V gene's germline CDR1 is GTSNPN and CDR2 SVGIG (reference sequence). The CDR3 nucleotides are TGTGCCTGGAGGGGGGACAGACTCCTTGAAGCTTTCTTT. It yields the protein CAWRGDRLLEAFF.

This chain joins TRBV7-2 and TRBJ2-1; D is possibly TRBD1 (6 bases). The CDR3 loop spans 13 amino acids. Germline assignment: CDR1 SGHTA and CDR2 FQGNSA. V lost 6 bases and J lost 7, with 13 bases in between. Here the CDR3 reads CASRKITGNEQFF. In DNA, the CDR3 is TGTGCCAGCAGAAAGATAACAGGGAATGAGCAGTTCTTC.

The chain employs TRBV5-4 and TRBJ1-1; 7 bases are a match to TRBD1. This CDR3 has 15 amino acids. In germline, CDR1 is SGHNT, CDR2 YYREEE (reference sequence). V gave up 4 bases and J gave up 5 bases; unmatched junction bases: 11. The CDR3 region has the DNA TGTGCCAGCAGCCTGGGAGGGGACAGCTTAACTGAAGCTTTCTTT. As protein: CASSLGGDSLTEAFF.

This rearrangement joins TRBV4-3 to TRBJ2-5; tentative D call: TRBD1 (6 bases). The germline V gene encodes CDR1 LGHNA and CDR2 YSLEER. This CDR3 contains 17 residues. Trimming cost V 0 bases and J 2 bases, with 16 bases left between them. The CDR3 here is CASSQEQGQTIQETQYF. CDR3 nucleotides: TGCGCCAGCAGCCAAGAACAAGGACAGACGATTCAAGAGACCCAGTACTTC.

The gene calls are TRBV9 and TRBJ1-2; 10 nucleotides align to TRBD1. J was trimmed by 7 bases and V by 0 bases; bases with no gene match: 6. Germline CDR1 SGDLS, CDR2 YYNGEE. The CDR3 is 15 residues long. Written as DNA, the CDR3 is TGTGCCAGCAGCGTAGGGACAGGGGGAATAGGTGGCTACACCTTC. It encodes CASSVGTGGIGGYTF. Filled out from reference TRBV9 and TRBJ1-2, the complete variable domain reads DSGVTQTPKHLITATGQRVTLRCSPRSGDLSVYWYQQSLDQGLQFLIQYYNGEERAKGNILERFSAQQFPDLHSELNLSSLELGDSALYFCASSVGTGGIGGYTFGSGTRLTVV.

The rearrangement joins TRBV11-2 to TRBJ2-7; D call uncertain. Germline V gene lookup returns CDR1 SGHAT and CDR2 FQNNGV. The CDR3 is made up of 16 amino acids. Trimming left V 0 bases short and J 0 bases short, with 12 bases between. The CDR3 nucleotides read TGTGCCAGCAGCTTAGATCAAAGGTTAAGCTCCTACGAGCAGTACTTC. It translates to CASSLDQRLSSYEQYF.

This clone was observed once. V is TRBV19 and J is TRBJ1-5; maybe TRBD1 (5 bases). Germline CDR1 reads LNHDA; CDR2 reads SQIVND (reference sequence). CDR3 length equals 15 residues. V was trimmed by 5 bases and J by 3 bases, leaving 14 bases between them. The CDR3 spells CASSFKTAFNQPQHF. In DNA form, the CDR3 reads TGTGCCAGTAGTTTCAAGACAGCCTTCAATCAGCCCCAGCATTTT. Drawing the rest from reference TRBV19 and TRBJ1-5, the complete variable domain is DGGITQSPKYLFRKEGQNVTLSCEQNLNHDAMYWYRQDPGQGLRLIYYSQIVNDFQKGDIAEGYSVSREKKESFPLTVTSAQKNPTAFYLCASSFKTAFNQPQHFGDGTRLSIL.

This clone was found many times. The chain uses TRBV7-9 and TRBJ2-1; 7 bases are shared with TRBD2. In germline, CDR1 is SEHNR, CDR2 FQNEAQ (reference sequence). The CDR3 is 11 residues long. J was trimmed by 15 bases and V by 5 bases; bases with no gene match: 7. The CDR3 bases are TGTGCCAGCAGCCGGGACTCGGGAGGGTTCTTC. It translates to CASSRDSGGFF.

The chain uses TRBV27 and TRBJ1-2; perhaps TRBD1 as D (5 bases). V dropped 10 bases and J dropped 7 bases, with 13 bases sitting between them. The germline CDR1 and CDR2 sequences are MNHEY and SMNVEV (reference sequence). The CDR3 spans 11 residues. Here the CDR3 reads CATLRDSGYTF. The CDR3 DNA follows: TGTGCCACCCTAAGAGACAGTGGCTACACCTTC.